This TCR beta chain was observed in a study of blood T cells in healthy people across ages. Sample-barcoded 5' priming and a J-beta primer mix drove a second PCR of about 7 to 12 cycles. TCRdb processed the 5' RACE reads anew with MiXCR; each CDR3 protein has one entry. The repertoire holds over 1,500,000 distinct CDR3 sequences, with roughly 50% as singletons. Per germline, CDR1 DFQATT and CDR2 SNEGSKA (reference sequence). Unmatched junction bases numbered 8, after V lost 3 bases and J lost 10 bases. CDR3 size: 13 residues. The source is a woman aged 40 to 50 in good health. Sequenced input: blood. The chain recombines TRBV20-1 with TRBJ2-1; 8 bases agree with TRBD2. CDR3 loop: CSASDPGGKEQFF. DNA for the CDR3: TGCAGTGCTAGCGACCCGGGGGGGAAGGAGCAGTTCTTC.